A single sample gave rise to the 12 T cell receptor beta chains below, sequenced in a study of T cell responses to AZD1222 COVID-19 vaccine. Data came from immunoSEQ multiplex PCR; TCRdb stores just in-frame clones and leaves some out. The sample shows roughly 180,000 clones, around 93% of them seen only once. The sample was peripheral blood, taken on day 0 of AZD1222 vaccination. All receptors derive from an adult in good health.

This sequence joins TRBV19 and TRBJ1-5, with 9 bases lining up with TRBD1. Germline CDR1 LNHDA, CDR2 SQIVND (reference sequence). CDR3 length: 12 amino acids. With V trimmed by 7 bases and J by 7 bases, 2 bases remained unmatched. The CDR3 DNA is TGTGCCAGTAACAGGGGGCAACAGCCCCAGCATTTT. It yields the protein CASNRGQQPQHF.

This sequence joins TRBV5-1 and TRBJ1-2, with 7 bases matching TRBD1. CDR1 is SGHRS and CDR2 is YFSETQ in the germline V gene. This CDR3 comprises 15 residues. Losses at the gene ends were 4 bases for V and 5 bases for J; bases not matched to a gene: 11. CDR3 in DNA: TGCGCCAGCAGCCCGGCACGACAGGGTAATTATGGCTACACCTTC. Translated: CASSPARQGNYGYTF. Complete variable domain (other parts from reference TRBV5-1 and TRBJ1-2): KAGVTQTPRYLIKTRGQQVTLSCSPISGHRSVSWYQQTPGQGLQFLFEYFSETQRNKGNFPGRFSGRQFSNSRSEMNVSTLELGDSALYLCASSPARQGNYGYTFGSGTRLTVV.

This chain connects TRBV19 to TRBJ1-6, with D unclear. There are 13 residues in the CDR3. The germline CDR1 and CDR2 sequences are LNHDA and SQIVND (reference sequence). Trimming removed 6 bases from V and 7 bases from J, with 10 bases in between. The CDR3 nucleotides are TGTGCCAGTAGGCTAGGAGAGAATTCACCCCTCCACTTT. Translating it yields CASRLGENSPLHF. The full variable domain, in which reference TRBV19 and TRBJ1-6 provide the parts outside the CDR3, is DGGITQSPKYLFRKEGQNVTLSCEQNLNHDAMYWYRQDPGQGLRLIYYSQIVNDFQKGDIAEGYSVSREKKESFPLTVTSAQKNPTAFYLCASRLGENSPLHFGNGTRLTVT.

This sequence joins TRBV11-2 and TRBJ2-7; a weak D match, TRBD1 (6 bases). In germline, CDR1 is SGHAT, CDR2 FQNNGV. The ends were cut back, 3 bases at V and 3 bases at J, with 9 bases in the middle. There are 13 residues in the CDR3. The CDR3 sequence is CASSFTGSYEQYF. The CDR3, as DNA: TGTGCCAGCAGCTTTACAGGGAGCTACGAGCAGTACTTC.

The chain links TRBV10-3 to TRBJ1-1; 7 bases are a match to TRBD1. From germline, CDR1 is ENHRY and CDR2 SYGVKD. The CDR3 loop spans 14 amino acids. Trimming removed 5 bases from V and 1 base from J; junction bases left unmatched: 4. This chain's CDR3 is CAISSGQTNTEAFF. The CDR3 DNA follows: TGTGCCATCAGTTCGGGACAGACGAACACTGAAGCTTTCTTT.

V and J are TRBV21-1 and TRBJ1-5. TRBV21-1 is classified as a pseudogene. This CDR3 comprises 17 residues. The CDR3 sequence is CASSTSYRAPAREPQHF. In nucleotides, the CDR3 is TGTGCCAGCAGCACCTCTTACCGGGCCCCAGCGAGAGAGCCCCAGCATTTT.

The chain carries TRBV28 and TRBJ1-2, with D uncertain. Germline V gives CDR1 MDHEN, CDR2 SYDVKM. The CDR3 consists of 14 residues. V gave up 2 bases and J gave up 4 bases, with 11 bases separating them. In DNA form, the CDR3 reads TGTGCCAGCAGTTTAGAGGATTCTATCTATGGCTACACCTTC. It is translated as CASSLEDSIYGYTF.

The rearrangement links TRBV5-5 to TRBJ1-2; D is possibly TRBD1 (5 bases). The germline V gene encodes CDR1 SGHKS and CDR2 YYEKEE (reference sequence). The CDR3 contains 14 residues. The germline V and J ends were trimmed by 1 base and 6 bases, with 13 bases remaining between them. The DNA of the CDR3 is TGTGCCAGCAGCTTGTCGGCAGGGTTAGATGGCTACACCTTC. It encodes CASSLSAGLDGYTF.

The V call is TRBV18, the J call TRBJ2-3, with a possible D match to TRBD2 (6 bases). Germline values: CDR1 KGHSH, CDR2 LQKENI. Trimming removed 2 bases at V and 2 bases at J, with 8 bases between. This CDR3 is 14 amino acids long. This CDR3 reads CASSPGGTTDTQYF. The CDR3 DNA follows: TGTGCCAGCTCACCAGGCGGGACCACAGATACGCAGTATTTT.

This clone was detected a few times. V and J are TRBV5-6 and TRBJ2-5; D not certain. The CDR3 spans 14 residues. Trimming removed 0 bases from V and 1 base from J, with 7 bases in between. Germline V gene data show CDR1 as SGHDT and CDR2 as YYEEEE. The CDR3 sequence: CASSLVVFQETQYF. CDR3 coding DNA: TGTGCCAGCAGCTTGGTGGTCTTCCAAGAGACCCAGTACTTC.

This chain links TRBV4-3 with TRBJ2-1; 8 positions match TRBD2. V gave up 1 base and J gave up 4 bases; unmatched junction bases: 6. CDR3 length equals 16 residues. Germline-derived CDR1 and CDR2 are LGHNA and YSLEER. Here the CDR3 DNA reads TGCGCCAGCAGCCAAGGCCCGGGGGGGGATTACAATGAGCAGTTCTTC. Its protein is CASSQGPGGDYNEQFF.

The genes are TRBV5-4 and TRBJ2-7, with a weak D call TRBD1 (6 bases). Germline lookup yields CDR1 SGHNT and CDR2 YYREEE (reference sequence). The CDR3 is made up of 15 amino acids. The V end lost 0 bases, the J end lost 2 bases, and 12 bases lay between the germline ends. The CDR3 reads CASSLGPDSTYEQYF. The DNA for the CDR3 is TGTGCCAGCAGCTTGGGACCGGACAGTACCTACGAGCAGTACTTC.